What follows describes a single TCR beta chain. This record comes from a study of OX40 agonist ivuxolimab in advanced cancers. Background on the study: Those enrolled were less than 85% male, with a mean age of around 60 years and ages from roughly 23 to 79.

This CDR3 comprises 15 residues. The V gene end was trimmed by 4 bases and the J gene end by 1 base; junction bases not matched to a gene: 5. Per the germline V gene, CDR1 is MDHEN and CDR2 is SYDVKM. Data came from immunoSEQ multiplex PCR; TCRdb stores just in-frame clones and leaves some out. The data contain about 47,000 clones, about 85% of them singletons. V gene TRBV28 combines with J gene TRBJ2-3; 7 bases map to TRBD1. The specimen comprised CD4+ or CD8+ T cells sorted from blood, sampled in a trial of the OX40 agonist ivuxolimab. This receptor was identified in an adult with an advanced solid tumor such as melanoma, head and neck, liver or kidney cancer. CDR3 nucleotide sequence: TGTGCCAGCAGTTACAGGGGATGGGGCACAGATACGCAGTATTTT. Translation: CASSYRGWGTDTQYF.